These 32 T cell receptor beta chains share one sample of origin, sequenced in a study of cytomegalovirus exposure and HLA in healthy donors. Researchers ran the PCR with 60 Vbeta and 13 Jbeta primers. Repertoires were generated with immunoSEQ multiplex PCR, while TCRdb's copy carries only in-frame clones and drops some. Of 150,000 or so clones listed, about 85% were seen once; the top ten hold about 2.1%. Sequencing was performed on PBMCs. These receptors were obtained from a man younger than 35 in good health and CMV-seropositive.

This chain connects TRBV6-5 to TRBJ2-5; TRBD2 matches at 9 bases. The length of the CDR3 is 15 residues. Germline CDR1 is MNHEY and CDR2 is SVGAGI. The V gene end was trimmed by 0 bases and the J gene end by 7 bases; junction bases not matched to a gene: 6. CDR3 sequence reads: CASSYSRGGAWTQYF. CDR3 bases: TGTGCCAGCAGTTACTCGCGGGGGGGCGCCTGGACCCAGTACTTC.

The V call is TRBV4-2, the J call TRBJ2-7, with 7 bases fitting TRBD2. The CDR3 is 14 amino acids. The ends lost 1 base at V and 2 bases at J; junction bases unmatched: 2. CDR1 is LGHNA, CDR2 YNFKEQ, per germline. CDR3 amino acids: CASSQGGGAYEQYF. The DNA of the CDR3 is TGTGCCAGCAGCCAAGGTGGGGGGGCCTACGAGCAGTACTTC.

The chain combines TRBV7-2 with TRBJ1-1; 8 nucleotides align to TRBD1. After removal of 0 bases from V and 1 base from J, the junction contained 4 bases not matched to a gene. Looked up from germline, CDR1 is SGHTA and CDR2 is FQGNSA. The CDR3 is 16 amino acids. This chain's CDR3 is CASSLAGQGWNTEAFF. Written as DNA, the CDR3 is TGTGCCAGCAGCTTAGCAGGACAGGGCTGGAACACTGAAGCTTTCTTT.

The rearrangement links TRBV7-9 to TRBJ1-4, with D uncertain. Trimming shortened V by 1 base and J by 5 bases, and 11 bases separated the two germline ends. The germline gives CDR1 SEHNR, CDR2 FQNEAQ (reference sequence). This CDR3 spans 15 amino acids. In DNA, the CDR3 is TGTGCCAGCAGCTTAGGAGTTTCGGAGAATGAAAAACTGTTTTTT. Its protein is CASSLGVSENEKLFF.

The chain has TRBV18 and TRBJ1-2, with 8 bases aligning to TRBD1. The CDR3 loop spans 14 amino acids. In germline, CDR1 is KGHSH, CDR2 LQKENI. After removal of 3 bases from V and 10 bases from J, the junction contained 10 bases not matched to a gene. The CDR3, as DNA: TGTGCCAGCTCACCCAGGACAGGGTCACACGACTACACCTTC. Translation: CASSPRTGSHDYTF.

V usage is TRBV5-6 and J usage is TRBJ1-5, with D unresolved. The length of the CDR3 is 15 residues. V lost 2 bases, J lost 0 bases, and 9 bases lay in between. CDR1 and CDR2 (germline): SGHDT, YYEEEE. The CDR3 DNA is TGTGCCAGCAGCTTTAGAACCGGTAGCAATCAGCCCCAGCATTTT. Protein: CASSFRTGSNQPQHF.

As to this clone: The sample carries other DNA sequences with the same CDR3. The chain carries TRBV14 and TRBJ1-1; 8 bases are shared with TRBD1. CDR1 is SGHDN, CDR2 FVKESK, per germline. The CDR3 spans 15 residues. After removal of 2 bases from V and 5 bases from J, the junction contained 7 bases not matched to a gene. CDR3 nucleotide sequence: TGTGCCAGCAGCCAACAGGGGGCATTGGCGACTGAAGCTTTCTTT. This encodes CASSQQGALATEAFF.

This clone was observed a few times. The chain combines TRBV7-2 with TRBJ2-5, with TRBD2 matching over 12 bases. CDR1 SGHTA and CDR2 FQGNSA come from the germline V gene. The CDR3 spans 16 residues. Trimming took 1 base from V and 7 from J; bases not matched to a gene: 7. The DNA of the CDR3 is TGTGCCAGCAGCTTAGAAGCTAGCGGGGGGGCAGGGACCCAGTACTTC. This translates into CASSLEASGGAGTQYF.

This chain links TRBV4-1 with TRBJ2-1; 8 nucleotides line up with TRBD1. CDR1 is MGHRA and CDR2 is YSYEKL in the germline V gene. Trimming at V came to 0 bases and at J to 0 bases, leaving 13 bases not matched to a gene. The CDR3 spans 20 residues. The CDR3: CASSQEVGSRDRSSYNEQFF. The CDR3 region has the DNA TGCGCCAGCAGCCAAGAGGTTGGTAGCAGGGACAGGAGCTCCTACAATGAGCAGTTCTTC.

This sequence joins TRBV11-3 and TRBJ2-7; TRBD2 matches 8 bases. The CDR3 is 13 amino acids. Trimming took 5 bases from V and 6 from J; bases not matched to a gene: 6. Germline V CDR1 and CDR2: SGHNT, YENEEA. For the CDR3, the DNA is TGTGCCAGCAGCGTCCGGGGGGGATCCGAGCAGTACTTC. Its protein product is CASSVRGGSEQYF.

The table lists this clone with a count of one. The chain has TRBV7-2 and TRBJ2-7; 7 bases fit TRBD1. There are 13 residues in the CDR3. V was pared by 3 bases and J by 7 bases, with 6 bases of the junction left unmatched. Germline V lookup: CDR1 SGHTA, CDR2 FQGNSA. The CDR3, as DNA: TGTGCCAGCAGCTTCCCGGACAGGTCGGAGCAGTACTTC. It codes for CASSFPDRSEQYF.

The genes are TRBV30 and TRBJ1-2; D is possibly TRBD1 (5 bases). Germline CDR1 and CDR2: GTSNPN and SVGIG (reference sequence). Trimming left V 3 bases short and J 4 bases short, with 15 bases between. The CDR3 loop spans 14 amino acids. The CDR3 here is CAWSETGGLYGYTF. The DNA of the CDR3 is TGTGCCTGGAGCGAAACCGGGGGACTCTATGGCTACACCTTC.

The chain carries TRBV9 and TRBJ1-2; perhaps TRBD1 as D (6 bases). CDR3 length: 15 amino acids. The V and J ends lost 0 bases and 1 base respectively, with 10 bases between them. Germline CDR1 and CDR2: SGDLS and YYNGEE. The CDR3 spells CASSVARDNNYGYTF. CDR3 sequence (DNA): TGTGCCAGCAGCGTAGCCAGGGACAATAACTATGGCTACACCTTC.

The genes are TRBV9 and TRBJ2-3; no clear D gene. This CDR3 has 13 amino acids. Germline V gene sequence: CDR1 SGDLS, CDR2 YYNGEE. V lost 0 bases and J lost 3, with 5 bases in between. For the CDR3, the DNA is TGTGCCAGCAGCGTAGCTAATACAGATACGCAGTATTTT. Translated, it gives CASSVANTDTQYF.

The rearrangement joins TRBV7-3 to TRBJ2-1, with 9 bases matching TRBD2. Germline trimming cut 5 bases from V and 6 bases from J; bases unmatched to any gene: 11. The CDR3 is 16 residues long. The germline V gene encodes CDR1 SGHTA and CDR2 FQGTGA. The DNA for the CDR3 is TGTGCCAGCAGCGAAATGGGACTAGCTGGCCTCAATGAGCAGTTCTTC. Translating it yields CASSEMGLAGLNEQFF.

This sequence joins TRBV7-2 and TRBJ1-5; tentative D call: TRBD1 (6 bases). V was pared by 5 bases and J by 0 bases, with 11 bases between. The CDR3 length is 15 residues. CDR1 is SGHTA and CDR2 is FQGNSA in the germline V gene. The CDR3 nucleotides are TGTGCCAGCAGCCTTGGACAGTTTAGCAATCAGCCCCAGCATTTT. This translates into CASSLGQFSNQPQHF.

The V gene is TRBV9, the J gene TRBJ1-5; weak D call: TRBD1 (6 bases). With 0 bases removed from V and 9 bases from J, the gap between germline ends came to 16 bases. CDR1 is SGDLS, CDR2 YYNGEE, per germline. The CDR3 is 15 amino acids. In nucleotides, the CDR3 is TGTGCCAGCAGCGTAGTCTCGCCAGGGGTTTGGCCCCAGCATTTT. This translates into CASSVVSPGVWPQHF.

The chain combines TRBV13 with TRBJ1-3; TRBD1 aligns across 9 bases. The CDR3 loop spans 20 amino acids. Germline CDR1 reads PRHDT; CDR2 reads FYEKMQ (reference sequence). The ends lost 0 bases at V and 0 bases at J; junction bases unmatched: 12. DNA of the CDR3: TGTGCCAGCAGCTTAGGCATCACAGGACAGGGGCTACTCTCTGGAAACACCATATATTTT. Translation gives CASSLGITGQGLLSGNTIYF.

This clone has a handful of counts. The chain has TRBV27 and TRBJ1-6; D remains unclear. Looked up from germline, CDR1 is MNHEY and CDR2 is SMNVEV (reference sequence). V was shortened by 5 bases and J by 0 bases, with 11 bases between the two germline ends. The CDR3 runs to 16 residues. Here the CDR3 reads CASSPTRSSYNSPLHF. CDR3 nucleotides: TGTGCCAGCAGTCCCACGAGGAGCTCCTATAATTCACCCCTCCACTTT.

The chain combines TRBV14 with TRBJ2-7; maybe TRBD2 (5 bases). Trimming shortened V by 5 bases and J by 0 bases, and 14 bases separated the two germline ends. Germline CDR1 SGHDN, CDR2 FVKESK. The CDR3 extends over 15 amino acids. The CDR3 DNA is TGTGCCAGCAGCGGGGTGGAGGCCCCCTCCTACGAGCAGTACTTC. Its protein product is CASSGVEAPSYEQYF.

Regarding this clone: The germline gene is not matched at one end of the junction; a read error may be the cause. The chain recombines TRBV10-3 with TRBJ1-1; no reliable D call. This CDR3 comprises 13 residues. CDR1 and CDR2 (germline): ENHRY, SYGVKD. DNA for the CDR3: TGTGCTATCAGTGACGGGAGCCCCTCCGAAGCTTTCTTT. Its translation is CAISDGSPSEAFF.

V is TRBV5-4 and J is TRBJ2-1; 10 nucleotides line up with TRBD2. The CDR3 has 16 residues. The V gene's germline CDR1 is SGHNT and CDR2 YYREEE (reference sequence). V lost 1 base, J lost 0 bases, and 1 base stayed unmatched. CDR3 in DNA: TGTGCCAGCAGCTTGCCTAGCGGGGGCTCCTACAATGAGCAGTTCTTC. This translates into CASSLPSGGSYNEQFF.

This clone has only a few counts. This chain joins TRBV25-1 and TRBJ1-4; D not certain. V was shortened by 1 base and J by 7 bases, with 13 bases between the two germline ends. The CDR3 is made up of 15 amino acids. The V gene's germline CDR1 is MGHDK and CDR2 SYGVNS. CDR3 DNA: TGTGCCAGCAGTGAATGGAGGGAAATGGGTGAAAAACTGTTTTTT. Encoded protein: CASSEWREMGEKLFF.

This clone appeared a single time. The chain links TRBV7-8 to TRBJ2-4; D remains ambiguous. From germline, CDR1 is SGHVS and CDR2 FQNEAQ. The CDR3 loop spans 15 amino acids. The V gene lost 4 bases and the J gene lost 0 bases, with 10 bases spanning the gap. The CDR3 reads CASSSGGIAKNIQYF. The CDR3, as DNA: TGTGCCAGCAGCTCCGGCGGAATAGCCAAAAACATTCAGTACTTC.

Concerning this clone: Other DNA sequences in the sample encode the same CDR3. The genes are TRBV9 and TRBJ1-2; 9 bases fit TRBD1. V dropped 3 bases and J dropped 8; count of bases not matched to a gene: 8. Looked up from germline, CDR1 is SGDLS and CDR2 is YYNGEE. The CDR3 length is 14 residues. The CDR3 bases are TGTGCCAGCAGCGCAACAGGGGGCGCCGGCGGCTACACCTTC. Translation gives CASSATGGAGGYTF.

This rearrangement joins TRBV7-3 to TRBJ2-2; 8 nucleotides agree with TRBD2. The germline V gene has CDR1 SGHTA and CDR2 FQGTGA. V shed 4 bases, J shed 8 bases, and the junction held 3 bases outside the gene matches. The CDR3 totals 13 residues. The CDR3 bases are TGTGCCAGCAGCTCGGGACTAGTGGGGGAGCTGTTTTTT. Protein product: CASSSGLVGELFF.

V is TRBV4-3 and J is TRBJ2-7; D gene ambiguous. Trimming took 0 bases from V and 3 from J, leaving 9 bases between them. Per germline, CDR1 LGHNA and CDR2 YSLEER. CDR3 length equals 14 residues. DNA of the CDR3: TGCGCCAGCAGCCAAGATGGCGGAAGCTACGAGCAGTACTTC. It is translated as CASSQDGGSYEQYF.

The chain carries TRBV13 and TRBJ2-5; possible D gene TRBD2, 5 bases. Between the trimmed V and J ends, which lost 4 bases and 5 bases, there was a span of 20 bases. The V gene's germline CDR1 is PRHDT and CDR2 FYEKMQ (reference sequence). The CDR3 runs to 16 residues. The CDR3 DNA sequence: TGTGCCAGCAGCTCTACCAACCTCCTAGCTGGCGAGACCCAGTACTTC. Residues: CASSSTNLLAGETQYF.

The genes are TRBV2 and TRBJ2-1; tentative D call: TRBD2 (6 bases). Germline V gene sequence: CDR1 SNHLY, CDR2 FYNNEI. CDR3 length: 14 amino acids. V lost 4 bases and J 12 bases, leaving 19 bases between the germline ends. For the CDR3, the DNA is TGTGCCAGCAGTGGGCGACTAGTCGTAGTTGGGCAGTTCTTC. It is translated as CASSGRLVVVGQFF. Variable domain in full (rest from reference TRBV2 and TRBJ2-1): EPEVTQTPSHQVTQMGQEVILRCVPISNHLYFYWYRQILGQKVEFLVSFYNNEISEKSEIFDDQFSVERPDGSNFTLKIRSTKLEDSAMYFCASSGRLVVVGQFFGPGTRLTVL.

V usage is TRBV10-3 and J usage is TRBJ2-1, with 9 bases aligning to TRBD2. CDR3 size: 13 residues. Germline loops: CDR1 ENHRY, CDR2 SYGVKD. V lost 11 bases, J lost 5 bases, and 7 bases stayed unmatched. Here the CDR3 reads CAATSGLNNEQFF. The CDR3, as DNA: TGTGCCGCGACTAGCGGATTAAACAATGAGCAGTTCTTC.

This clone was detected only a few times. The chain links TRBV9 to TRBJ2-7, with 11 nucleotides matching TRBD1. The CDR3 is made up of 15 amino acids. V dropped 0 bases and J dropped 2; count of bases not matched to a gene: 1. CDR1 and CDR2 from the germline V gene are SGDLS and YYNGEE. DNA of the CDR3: TGTGCCAGCAGCGTAGAGGGACAGGGGGCCTACGAGCAGTACTTC. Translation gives CASSVEGQGAYEQYF.

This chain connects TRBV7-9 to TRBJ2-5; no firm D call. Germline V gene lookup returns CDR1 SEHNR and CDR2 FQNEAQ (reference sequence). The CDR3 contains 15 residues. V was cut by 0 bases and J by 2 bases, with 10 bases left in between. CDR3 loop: CASSLALAEQETQYF. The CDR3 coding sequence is TGTGCCAGCAGCTTAGCGCTGGCAGAACAAGAGACCCAGTACTTC.